The TCR beta chain described here comes from a study of CD4 and CD8 cells across lung adenocarcinoma regions. As regards this clonotype: The junction differs from germline at one of its ends, possibly a read error.

CDR3 size: 15 residues. Germline V gives CDR1 MNHNS, CDR2 SASEGT. TCRdb re-called the PCR reads through MiXCR, storing one row per CDR3 protein. Here the sample spans about 25,000 distinct CDR3 sequences, 40% to 60% being singletons. This TCR was recovered from a male donor with lung adenocarcinoma. The CD4 and CD8 labels of this study may be unreliable. The specimen sequenced was CD8+ T cells from the center of a lung tumor. The chain carries TRBV6-1 and TRBJ2-2; either TRBD1 or TRBD2 may fit D (5 bases each). The CDR3 loop is CASSGRPDGTGAQFF. The DNA for the CDR3 is TGTGCCAGCAGCGGACGGCCGGATGGGACCGGGGCCCAGTTTTTC.